The rows below give T cell receptor beta chains drawn from one sample of a study of technical replicates of blood from several donors. The method was immunoSEQ multiplex PCR; TCRdb's version includes in-frame clones alone and lacks a portion of them. The sample carries about 99,000 clones, 95% recorded once. The sequenced sample was T cells isolated from PBMCs. All receptors come from a human donor in good health. Each CDR3 is given with its conserved first and last residue. A D gene is named only where the DNA matches it firmly. Rows may omit the clone size; those that give it use once, few, many or a size class.

abundance: -; v_gene: TRBV25-1; d_gene: -; j_gene: TRBJ1-1; CDR3nt: TGTGCCAGCAGTGTGCAGGGGAACACTGAAGCTTTCTTT; CDR3aa: CASSVQGNTEAFF
abundance: -; v_gene: TRBV13; d_gene: TRBD1; j_gene: TRBJ2-4; CDR3nt: TGTGCCAGCAGCCGGGACAGGGGGCTCAAAAACATTCAGTACTTC; CDR3aa: CASSRDRGLKNIQYF
abundance: -; v_gene: TRBV20-1; d_gene: -; j_gene: TRBJ2-7; CDR3nt: TGCAGTGCTAGAGACAACTACGAGCAGTACTTC; CDR3aa: CSARDNYEQYF
abundance: -; v_gene: TRBV19; d_gene: TRBD2; j_gene: TRBJ2-1; CDR3nt: TGTGCCAGTAGTATCTCGTCTAGCGGGGTTCTCTACAATGAGCAGTTCTTC; CDR3aa: CASSISSSGVLYNEQFF
abundance: -; v_gene: TRBV7-6; d_gene: -; j_gene: TRBJ2-3; CDR3nt: TGTGCCAGCAGCGAGACTAGTCGGAATACGCAGTATTTT; CDR3aa: CASSETSRNTQYF
abundance: once; v_gene: TRBV7-6; d_gene: TRBD2; j_gene: TRBJ2-3; CDR3nt: TGTGCCAGCAGCTGGACTAGCGGGCTTAGCACAGATACGCAGTATTTT; CDR3aa: CASSWTSGLSTDTQYF
abundance: -; v_gene: TRBV30; d_gene: -; j_gene: TRBJ1-1; CDR3nt: TGTGCCTGGAGTGTACTGGGGCCGGAAGCTTTCTTT; CDR3aa: CAWSVLGPEAFF
abundance: -; v_gene: TRBV11-3; d_gene: -; j_gene: TRBJ2-1; CDR3nt: TGTGCCAGCAGCCGGGACTCAAAAACCCACAATGAGCAGTTCTTC; CDR3aa: CASSRDSKTHNEQFF
abundance: -; v_gene: TRBV5-1; d_gene: -; j_gene: TRBJ2-7; CDR3nt: TGCGCCAGCAGTCCTCCGGCAGGACTTTCCTACGAGCAGTACTTC; CDR3aa: CASSPPAGLSYEQYF
abundance: -; v_gene: TRBV6-4; d_gene: TRBD1; j_gene: TRBJ2-2; CDR3nt: TGTGCCAGCAGGACAGGGGGCGGGGAGCTGTTTTTT; CDR3aa: CASRTGGGELFF
abundance: -; v_gene: TRBV14; d_gene: TRBD2; j_gene: TRBJ2-1; CDR3nt: TGTGCCAGCAGCCAAGATGGTCCGGGAGGAGATAACAATGAGCAGTTCTTC; CDR3aa: CASSQDGPGGDNNEQFF
abundance: -; v_gene: TRBV6-6; d_gene: TRBD2; j_gene: TRBJ2-1; CDR3nt: TGTGCCAGCAGTAGGCCGGGACTAGCGGGAGAGGGTGAGCAGTTCTTC; CDR3aa: CASSRPGLAGEGEQFF
abundance: -; v_gene: TRBV5-4; d_gene: -; j_gene: TRBJ2-6; CDR3nt: TGTGCCAGCAGCATCCCGAGGGCCCTAACTGGGGCCAACGTCCTGACTTTC; CDR3aa: CASSIPRALTGANVLTF
abundance: few; v_gene: TRBV18; d_gene: TRBD1; j_gene: TRBJ1-1; CDR3nt: TGTGCCAGCTCACCTTCGACAGGGGGCACTGAAGCTTTCTTT; CDR3aa: CASSPSTGGTEAFF
abundance: -; v_gene: TRBV7-6; d_gene: TRBD1; j_gene: TRBJ1-1; CDR3nt: TGTGCCAGCAGCCATAACCGGGACAGGAACACTGAAGCTTTCTTT; CDR3aa: CASSHNRDRNTEAFF
abundance: -; v_gene: TRBV6-4; d_gene: TRBD2; j_gene: TRBJ2-3; CDR3nt: TGTGCCAGCAGTGCTACTAGCGGGGACACAGATACGCAGTATTTT; CDR3aa: CASSATSGDTDTQYF
abundance: -; v_gene: TRBV7-9; d_gene: -; j_gene: TRBJ1-5; CDR3nt: TGTGCCAGCAGCCGACATTATCAGCCCCAGCATTTT; CDR3aa: CASSRHYQPQHF
abundance: -; v_gene: TRBV7-9; d_gene: TRBD2; j_gene: TRBJ2-7; CDR3nt: TGTGCCAGCAGCTTACTAGCGGGAGGGCCATTCCCCGAGCAGTACTTC; CDR3aa: CASSLLAGGPFPEQYF
abundance: -; v_gene: TRBV19; d_gene: TRBD1; j_gene: TRBJ1-2; CDR3nt: TGTGCCAGTAGTAGGACGACAGGGAACTATGGCTACACCTTC; CDR3aa: CASSRTTGNYGYTF
abundance: -; v_gene: TRBV7-8; d_gene: TRBD2; j_gene: TRBJ2-7; CDR3nt: TGTGCCAGCAGCTTTGGACTAGCGGGAGGCGTTTTGAACGAGCAGTACTTC; CDR3aa: CASSFGLAGGVLNEQYF
abundance: -; v_gene: TRBV18; d_gene: TRBD1; j_gene: TRBJ1-4; CDR3nt: TGTGCCAGCTCACCACGGCCGTGGGACAGGGATGAAAAACTGTTTTTT; CDR3aa: CASSPRPWDRDEKLFF
abundance: -; v_gene: TRBV9; d_gene: -; j_gene: TRBJ1-6; CDR3nt: TGTGCCAGCAGCGTAGCGGTAAGCTCACCCCTCCACTTT; CDR3aa: CASSVAVSSPLHF
abundance: -; v_gene: TRBV10-3; d_gene: TRBD2; j_gene: TRBJ2-5; CDR3nt: TGTGCCATCAGTGATCTCGCGGGGGTGAACCAAGAGACCCAGTACTTC; CDR3aa: CAISDLAGVNQETQYF
abundance: -; v_gene: TRBV7-9; d_gene: -; j_gene: TRBJ1-5; CDR3nt: TGTGCCAGCAGCCCCTCCCGAGGCAGGGAAGAAAATCAGCCCCAGCATTTT; CDR3aa: CASSPSRGREENQPQHF
abundance: -; v_gene: TRBV19; d_gene: -; j_gene: TRBJ1-1; CDR3nt: TGTGCCAGTAGTATGTGGGGCGCGGGGACTGAAGCTTTCTTT; CDR3aa: CASSMWGAGTEAFF
abundance: -; v_gene: TRBV5-1; d_gene: -; j_gene: TRBJ2-7; CDR3nt: TGCGCCAGCAGCTCCACGGATTCACAGGGCTACGAGCAGTACTTC; CDR3aa: CASSSTDSQGYEQYF
abundance: -; v_gene: TRBV7-9; d_gene: -; j_gene: TRBJ1-1; CDR3nt: TGTGCCAGCAGCCTACAGGGATTGAGTGCTTTCTTT; CDR3aa: CASSLQGLSAFF
abundance: few; v_gene: TRBV29-1; d_gene: TRBD1; j_gene: TRBJ1-6; CDR3nt: TGCAGCGTTCTGGACAGGGCATCTCTCCACTTT; CDR3aa: CSVLDRASLHF
abundance: -; v_gene: TRBV28; d_gene: TRBD1; j_gene: TRBJ2-7; CDR3nt: TGTGCCAGCAGACCCCCCGGGACAGGGGTCCAGTACGAGCAGTACTTC; CDR3aa: CASRPPGTGVQYEQYF
abundance: -; v_gene: TRBV5-4; d_gene: TRBD2; j_gene: TRBJ2-3; CDR3nt: TGTGCCAGCAGCTTCCGTAGCGGGGGGGCCGGGACAGATACGCAGTATTTT; CDR3aa: CASSFRSGGAGTDTQYF
abundance: -; v_gene: TRBV18; d_gene: -; j_gene: TRBJ2-7; CDR3nt: TGTGCCAGCTCACCACCGGGGGCACGGTACGAGCAGTACTTC; CDR3aa: CASSPPGARYEQYF
abundance: -; v_gene: TRBV5-1; d_gene: TRBD2; j_gene: TRBJ2-3; CDR3nt: TGCGCCAGCAGCTCTAGCGGAAACACAGATACGCAGTATTTT; CDR3aa: CASSSSGNTDTQYF
abundance: -; v_gene: TRBV6-1; d_gene: -; j_gene: TRBJ2-3; CDR3nt: TGTGCCAGCAGTGAAACATACACAGATACGCAGTATTTT; CDR3aa: CASSETYTDTQYF
abundance: -; v_gene: TRBV7-6; d_gene: TRBD1; j_gene: TRBJ1-3; CDR3nt: TGTGCCAGCAGCTTAGGACAGGGCACTGGAAACACCATATATTTT; CDR3aa: CASSLGQGTGNTIYF
abundance: once; v_gene: TRBV5-1; d_gene: -; j_gene: TRBJ2-7; CDR3nt: TGCGCCAGCAGCGACGGACAGTTAGCCTACGAGCAGTACTTC; CDR3aa: CASSDGQLAYEQYF